These 32 T cell receptor beta chains were all obtained from the same sample, sequenced in a study of CD8 T cells in Susac syndrome. Random-hexamer reverse transcription was applied to roughly 0.5 to 1 ug RNA. One entry per CDR3 protein results from TCRdb running MiXCR on the immunoSEQ multiplex PCR reads. The table includes around 69,000 distinct CDR3 sequences, around 93% detected once. The source material was CD8+ T cells from PBMCs. Source of these receptors: a human donor with Susac syndrome.

The V call is TRBV9, the J call TRBJ1-1; D may be TRBD1 (5 bases). Germline values: CDR1 SGDLS, CDR2 YYNGEE. The CDR3 contains 16 residues. V lost 3 bases, J lost 3 bases, and 18 bases lay in between. The chain's CDR3 is CASSATRGSGDTEAFF. The CDR3 DNA is TGTGCCAGCAGCGCCACTCGGGGGTCGGGGGACACTGAAGCTTTCTTT.

In DNA form, the CDR3 reads TGTGCCATCAGTGAGGGTACTAGCGGGTTTTCAGATACGCAGTATTTT. Encoded protein: CAISEGTSGFSDTQYF. The J gene is TRBJ2-3, the V gene TRBV10-3, with 9 positions matching TRBD2. Trimming at V came to 2 bases and at J to 4 bases, leaving 7 bases not matched to a gene. The germline gives CDR1 ENHRY, CDR2 SYGVKD. This CDR3 contains 16 residues.

The chain uses TRBV14 and TRBJ2-1; TRBD2 aligns across 8 bases. The CDR3 length is 17 residues. Germline V lookup: CDR1 SGHDN, CDR2 FVKESK. V lost 1 base and J lost 3; bases outside the gene matches: 8. DNA of the CDR3: TGTGCCAGCAGCCAAGTGGGAGCGGGAGTAAACTACAATGAGCAGTTCTTC. Its protein product is CASSQVGAGVNYNEQFF.

The V call is TRBV28, the J call TRBJ1-2; no reliable D call. This CDR3 region has 16 residues. V was pared by 4 bases and J by 3 bases, with 18 bases between. Per the germline V gene, CDR1 is MDHEN and CDR2 is SYDVKM. CDR3 in DNA: TGTGCCAGCAGTTGGGAGCGGCCTTCCCTATACTATGGCTACACCTTC. It encodes CASSWERPSLYYGYTF.

The chain is built from TRBV5-1 and TRBJ1-1, with TRBD1 identical over 8 bases. CDR1 and CDR2 from the germline V gene are SGHRS and YFSETQ. The CDR3 has 15 amino acids. V was pared by 4 bases and J by 4 bases, with 9 bases of the junction left unmatched. The CDR3 coding sequence is TGCGCCAGCAGCCAGACCCAGGGGGCCGGCACTGAAGCTTTCTTT. It translates to CASSQTQGAGTEAFF.

V gene TRBV28 combines with J gene TRBJ1-1; D is uncertain. Trimming stripped 3 bases from V and 0 bases from J, with 5 bases between. This CDR3 comprises 13 residues. Per the germline V gene, CDR1 is MDHEN and CDR2 is SYDVKM. DNA for the CDR3: TGTGCCAGCAGTTTTAGATTGAACACTGAAGCTTTCTTT. This sequence encodes CASSFRLNTEAFF.

Here the CDR3 reads CASSLVGKQTIYNEQFF. CDR3 sequence (DNA): TGTGCCAGCAGCTTGGTAGGAAAACAAACAATCTACAATGAGCAGTTCTTC. The gene calls are TRBV5-4 and TRBJ2-1; D is uncertain. Germline V gene lookup returns CDR1 SGHNT and CDR2 YYREEE (reference sequence). Trimming pared 0 bases from V and 3 bases from J, leaving 16 bases between. The CDR3 is 17 residues long.

This rearrangement joins TRBV7-2 to TRBJ2-3, with D maybe TRBD2 (6 bases). Germline V lookup: CDR1 SGHTA, CDR2 FQGNSA. Trimming stripped 2 bases from V and 2 bases from J, with 8 bases between. This CDR3 spans 14 amino acids. The CDR3 DNA sequence: TGTGCCAGCAGCTTACAGGACTACACAGATACGCAGTATTTT. This codes for CASSLQDYTDTQYF.

The V and J genes are TRBV6-5 and TRBJ2-4; D is ambiguous. This CDR3 has 10 residues. Germline V lookup: CDR1 MNHEY, CDR2 SVGAGI. V was cut by 10 bases and J by 8 bases, with 9 bases left in between. CDR3 amino acids: CANGCDIQYF. As DNA, the CDR3 is TGTGCCAACGGGTGTGACATTCAGTACTTC.

The rearrangement joins TRBV12-5 to TRBJ1-5; 7 bases line up with TRBD1. CDR3 size: 14 residues. Germline V gives CDR1 LGHNT, CDR2 FRNRAP. The junction had 9 bases not matched to a gene; V was cut back by 6 bases and J by 7 bases. CDR3 amino acids: CASGPGTVGQPQHF. CDR3 sequence (DNA): TGTGCTAGTGGCCCTGGGACAGTAGGCCAGCCCCAGCATTTT.

Here the CDR3 DNA reads TGTGCCAGTAGTATCGGGACTGGCTCCTACAATGAGCAGTTCTTC. As protein: CASSIGTGSYNEQFF. The chain is built from TRBV19 and TRBJ2-1, with D tentatively TRBD2 (6 bases). Germline CDR1 is LNHDA and CDR2 is SQIVND (reference sequence). V was pared by 3 bases and J by 0 bases, with 9 bases between. This CDR3 has 15 amino acids.

The chain combines TRBV11-3 with TRBJ2-1; 8 bases match TRBD2. The ends lost 5 bases at V and 2 bases at J; junction bases unmatched: 5. CDR1 is SGHNT, CDR2 YENEEA, per germline. The CDR3 has 15 amino acids. In DNA form, the CDR3 reads TGTGCCAGCAGCCCCCGGGAGGGCCCCTACAATGAGCAGTTCTTC. Translating gives CASSPREGPYNEQFF.

V usage is TRBV20-1 and J usage is TRBJ2-3; 8 nucleotides line up with TRBD1. The CDR3 extends over 16 amino acids. V shed 0 bases and J 4 bases; nucleotides not matched to a gene: 9. Germline values: CDR1 DFQATT, CDR2 SNEGSKA (reference sequence). In DNA form, the CDR3 reads TGCAGTGCTAGAGATCTATCACAGGGGGAATCAGATACGCAGTATTTT. Protein: CSARDLSQGESDTQYF.

This clonotype was observed a single time. The V and J genes are TRBV3-1 and TRBJ2-1; the match to TRBD2 covers 11 bases. This CDR3 contains 15 residues. Trimming took 5 bases from V and 8 from J; bases not matched to a gene: 8. Germline loops: CDR1 LGHDT, CDR2 YNNKEL (reference sequence). The CDR3 DNA follows: TGTGCCAGCAGCGAGACTAGCGGGGCACAATATGAGCAGTTCTTC. Amino acids: CASSETSGAQYEQFF.

The V gene is TRBV6-2 or TRBV6-3, the J gene TRBJ2-1; 10 bases fit TRBD2. Germline CDR1 MNHEY, CDR2 SVGEGT. This CDR3 has 15 residues. J gave up 5 bases and V 6 bases, and 7 bases lay outside the gene matches. The CDR3: CASSLSGRVNNEQFF. Written as DNA, the CDR3 is TGTGCCAGCAGCCTGAGCGGGAGGGTTAACAATGAGCAGTTCTTC.

J is TRBJ1-1 and V is TRBV18, with a weak D call TRBD1 (5 bases). The germline V and J ends were trimmed by 3 bases and 0 bases, with 5 bases remaining between them. The CDR3 extends over 13 amino acids. Germline lookup yields CDR1 KGHSH and CDR2 LQKENI. CDR3 in amino acids: CASSPDMNTEAFF. The CDR3 DNA reads TGTGCCAGCTCACCGGACATGAACACTGAAGCTTTCTTT. The whole variable domain, remainder taken from reference TRBV18 and TRBJ1-1, is NAGVMQNPRHLVRRRGQEARLRCSPMKGHSHVYWYRQLPEEGLKFMVYLQKENIIDESGMPKERFSAEFPKEGPSILRIQQVVRGDSAAYFCASSPDMNTEAFFGQGTRLTVV.

The chain joins TRBV3-1 to TRBJ2-5, with D possibly TRBD2 on 5 matching bases. Germline assignment: CDR1 LGHDT and CDR2 YNNKEL (reference sequence). The CDR3 extends over 16 amino acids. Deletions cut 0 bases from V and 5 bases from J, with 16 bases between. CDR3 nucleotides: TGTGCCAGCAGCCAAGAGAACGAATTTCGGGATGAGACCCAGTACTTC. This sequence encodes CASSQENEFRDETQYF.

V and J are TRBV4-2 and TRBJ2-3, with TRBD2 as a possible D gene (5 bases). Germline values: CDR1 LGHNA, CDR2 YNFKEQ. The V end lost 1 base, the J end lost 1 base, and 6 bases lay between the germline ends. This CDR3 is 14 amino acids long. The CDR3 coding sequence is TGTGCCAGCAGCCAAGGGCGGGGCACAGATACGCAGTATTTT. This gives the protein CASSQGRGTDTQYF.

The rearrangement uses TRBV12-3 or TRBV12-4 and TRBJ2-7; a possible D gene is TRBD2 (7 bases). CDR3 length equals 12 residues. The V end was cut by 11 bases, the J end by 7 bases, with 18 bases between. The DNA of the CDR3 is TGTGCCTCGGGTCGGGGGGCCTGGGAGCAGTACTTC. Protein product: CASGRGAWEQYF.

This clonotype was seen a single time. The chain is built from TRBV7-8 and TRBJ2-2; D call uncertain. V lost 4 bases and J lost 4, with 7 bases in between. Germline-derived CDR1 and CDR2 are SGHVS and FQNEAQ. CDR3 length: 13 amino acids. The DNA of the CDR3 is TGTGCCAGCAGCTCCAGACTCACCGGGGAGCTGTTTTTT. It is translated as CASSSRLTGELFF.

This clonotype appeared a single time. CDR3 nucleotide sequence: TGTGCCAGCAGCTTTGGGGCCTCTAGCGGGATATTTAGCTACGAGCAGTACTTC. Protein product: CASSFGASSGIFSYEQYF. The rearrangement links TRBV7-9 to TRBJ2-7, with 9 nucleotides matching TRBD2. Germline values: CDR1 SEHNR, CDR2 FQNEAQ (reference sequence). Germline trimming cut 3 bases from V and 3 bases from J; bases unmatched to any gene: 15. The CDR3 spans 18 residues.

The V call is TRBV7-2, the J call TRBJ1-4; 8 nucleotides line up with TRBD1. This CDR3 spans 15 amino acids. The J segment lost 5 bases and the V segment lost 5 bases, leaving 7 bases of the junction unmatched. CDR1 is SGHTA, CDR2 FQGNSA, per germline. Here the CDR3 reads CASSLSTGANEKLFF. The CDR3 bases are TGTGCCAGCAGCCTTTCGACAGGGGCCAATGAAAAACTGTTTTTT.

The rearrangement joins TRBV5-4 to TRBJ2-5, with 7 bases matching TRBD1. V lost 0 bases, J lost 2 bases, and 1 base stayed unmatched. The CDR3 runs 14 residues. Germline V gives CDR1 SGHNT, CDR2 YYREEE (reference sequence). As DNA, the CDR3 is TGTGCCAGCAGCTTGGCGGGACAGCAAGAGACCCAGTACTTC. Translation: CASSLAGQQETQYF. Drawing the rest from reference TRBV5-4 and TRBJ2-5, the complete variable domain is ETGVTQSPTHLIKTRGQQVTLRCSSQSGHNTVSWYQQALGQGPQFIFQYYREEENGRGNFPPRFSGLQFPNYSSELNVNALELDDSALYLCASSLAGQQETQYFGPGTRLLVL.

The chain recombines TRBV5-4 with TRBJ2-3; tentative D call: TRBD1 (5 bases). CDR1 and CDR2 from the germline V gene are SGHNT and YYREEE (reference sequence). The CDR3 totals 14 residues. V dropped 4 bases and J dropped 0 bases, with 9 bases sitting between them. CDR3 residues: CASSPTASTDTQYF. CDR3 in DNA: TGTGCCAGCAGCCCGACAGCCAGCACAGATACGCAGTATTTT.

There are a few counts of this clonotype. The chain employs TRBV30 and TRBJ2-7; possible D gene TRBD2, 5 bases. CDR1 and CDR2 from the germline V gene are GTSNPN and SVGIG (reference sequence). With 3 bases removed from V and 3 bases from J, the gap between germline ends came to 6 bases. The CDR3 covers 11 residues. The CDR3, as DNA: TGTGCCTGGAGGAGGGACTACGAGCAGTACTTC. Its translation: CAWRRDYEQYF.

The chain has TRBV6-6 and TRBJ1-5; D possibly corresponds to TRBD1 (5 bases). The CDR3 contains 15 residues. V lost 0 bases to trimming and J lost 3 bases, with 9 bases between them. Germline-derived CDR1 and CDR2 are MNHNY and SVGAGI (reference sequence). This chain's CDR3 is CASSYSQGDNQPQHF. The CDR3 bases are TGTGCCAGCAGTTACTCCCAGGGAGACAATCAGCCCCAGCATTTT.

This clonotype was recorded once. The rearrangement uses TRBV19 and TRBJ2-6; 7 bases are shared with TRBD1. J was trimmed by 0 bases and V by 4 bases; bases with no gene match: 3. There are 16 residues in the CDR3. Germline V gene data show CDR1 as LNHDA and CDR2 as SQIVND (reference sequence). CDR3 sequence reads: CASSTRDSSGANVLTF. CDR3 sequence (DNA): TGTGCCAGTAGTACACGGGACAGCTCTGGGGCCAACGTCCTGACTTTC.

V and J are TRBV20-1 and TRBJ1-6; 8 bases map to TRBD1. Germline V CDR1 and CDR2: DFQATT, SNEGSKA (reference sequence). This CDR3 comprises 15 residues. V shed 3 bases, J shed 6 bases, and the junction held 7 bases outside the gene matches. The DNA of the CDR3 is TGCAGTGCTAGTTATCTAGGACAGGGTAATTCACCCCTCCACTTT. Protein product: CSASYLGQGNSPLHF.

V gene TRBV7-9 combines with J gene TRBJ2-2; 7 nucleotides agree with TRBD1. The CDR3 sequence is 16 residues long. Germline V gene sequence: CDR1 SEHNR, CDR2 FQNEAQ (reference sequence). V shed 5 bases and J 0 bases; nucleotides not matched to a gene: 6. CDR3 protein: CASSPPGTANTGELFF. The CDR3 bases are TGTGCCAGCAGCCCTCCCGGGACAGCGAACACCGGGGAGCTGTTTTTT.

This chain connects TRBV6-5 to TRBJ1-1; possible D gene TRBD1, 5 bases. Trimming stripped 5 bases from V and 8 bases from J, with 12 bases between. CDR3 length: 12 residues. CDR1 and CDR2 from the germline V gene are MNHEY and SVGAGI. This chain's CDR3 is CASSTGLREAFF. The CDR3 nucleotides are TGTGCCAGCAGTACAGGTCTGAGGGAAGCTTTCTTT.

The V call is TRBV28, the J call TRBJ2-4, with TRBD1 as a possible D gene (6 bases). V shed 5 bases and J shed 1 base, with 12 bases lying between them. The CDR3 extends over 15 amino acids. Germline CDR1 reads MDHEN; CDR2 reads SYDVKM. The CDR3 nucleotides read TGTGCCAGCAGTGACACAGGGTTGGCCAAAAACATTCAGTACTTC. This gives the protein CASSDTGLAKNIQYF.

The V gene is TRBV19, the J gene TRBJ2-5; D possibly corresponds to TRBD2 (5 bases). The CDR3 consists of 13 residues. The germline V gene encodes CDR1 LNHDA and CDR2 SQIVND (reference sequence). V lost 8 bases and J 1 base, leaving 11 bases between the germline ends. The CDR3: CASDYRVQETQYF. For the CDR3, the DNA is TGTGCCAGTGACTACCGGGTCCAAGAGACCCAGTACTTC.